The entry that follows covers one T cell receptor (beta chain) sequence. What this receptor recognizes is not known. No qualities accompany the bases; no much larger clone lies one base away. These data belong to a study of blood T cell repertoires in COVID-19 (dated by TCRdb to 2018 to 2020). Describing the broader study: Samples covering the acute and convalescent phases of COVID-19 were provided by collaborators in the United States, Italy and Spain. The material from the prospective study consisted of cDNA or gDNA derived from T cells, B-cell-depleted T cells, or PBMCs. The dataset comprised deeply sampled blood TCRbeta repertoires from subjects exposed to, actively infected with, or recovered from COVID-19. The repertoires were made available in a free public database intended to serve as a resource for research on the immune response to SARS-CoV-2. Samples were obtained from the ongoing ImmuneRACE study (first 160 participants) and from 1,254 subjects provided by 6 global collaborators. The sample metadata nearly always contained a de-identified subject ID, COVID-19 status, age in years and sex. HLA class I and class II types, where available, came from metadata supplied by the sample provider rather than from assay-based typing.

Study-wide findings and limitations: Clinical and demographic metadata were provided uncurated, with the amount varying by source and participant.

TCRbeta CDR3 regions were amplified from genomic DNA by means of the immunoSEQ Assay, a bias-controlled multiplex PCR. For the original study's pipeline: Within the assay, amplification of reference gene primers was used to estimate how many nucleated cells each sample contained. To quantify the absolute abundance of each unique TCRbeta CDR3 rearrangement, sequence reads were collapsed and filtered. For each sample, productive Simpson clonality was calculated by taking the square root of Simpson's diversity index across productive rearrangements. The table comes from immuneACCESS by way of TCRdb, which keeps in-frame sequences with V and J called. Part of the clones is missing from these tables; in studies checked, under half for an unresolved V gene and the rest for unknown reasons. Clonal size and the V and J genes are those of that table, whereas D and trimming came from the DNA. Within this sample are about 310,000 clones, with over 80% of them counted one time only. Approximately 9% of the sample is in the top ten clones.

The CDR3 sequence holds 13 residues, the cysteine and phenylalanine included. Only the CDR3 DNA is retained, 39 bases long and in frame from the first base. CDR1 and CDR2, per the germline V gene (reference sequence), are SGHNT and YYREEE. The junction carries 9 bases between V and J, which are trimmed by 4 bases and 2 bases respectively. Participants in the prospective study were aged roughly 18 to 95 years, lived in 20 to 25 United States geographic areas, and enrolled through a virtual design. In the prospective study, participants were assigned to cohorts based on the clinical history participants reported in a screening survey and a study questionnaire. For ImmuneRACE Cohort 3, a participant was defined as recovered based on two consecutive negative NP/OP PCR tests, clearance by a healthcare professional, or resolution of symptoms. Each participant in the prospective study had whole blood, serum and a nasopharyngeal or oropharyngeal swab collected by mobile phlebotomists. Additional blood draws and questionnaires over an approximately two-month period could optionally be provided by prospective study participants. Before DNA extraction, prospective study blood samples were shipped either frozen or at room temperature.

The sequence joins TRBV5-4 to TRBJ2-5, with the D gene not clear enough to name. The sequenced material came from PBMCs or T cells enriched from blood (not recorded which). The sequence came from a woman aged 18-29 years who had recovered from COVID-19. The DNA sequence is TGTGCCAGCAGCGCCCCACAGCAAGAGACCCAGTACTTC. This codes for CASSAPQQETQYF.